This record concerns one T cell receptor beta chain sequence. Germline loops: CDR1 LNHDA, CDR2 SQIVND (reference sequence). V lost 3 bases, J lost 4 bases, and 10 bases lay in between. There are 14 residues in the CDR3. This sample is drawn from a study of blood T cell repertoires in COVID-19. Across the study: The United States, Italy and Spain provided the acute and convalescent COVID-19 samples. The cDNA or gDNA used as material had been derived from T cells, B-cell-depleted T cells, or PBMCs.

Original processing notes: The assay estimated nucleated cells by amplifying reference gene primers. Assay used: immunoSEQ multiplex PCR; TCRdb lists only in-frame clones, some missing. Clone size and the V and J calls come from that table; the DNA yielded D and trimming. The sample lists approximately 150,000 clones; 80% to 90% were seen once. The sample comprised peripheral blood. This TCR came from a woman between 50 and 59 years old with acute or convalescent COVID-19. This chain joins TRBV19 and TRBJ1-5; D remains unclear. CDR3 in DNA: TGTGCCAGTAGTATTGTTGCCCGGAATCAGCCCCAGCATTTT. It encodes CASSIVARNQPQHF.